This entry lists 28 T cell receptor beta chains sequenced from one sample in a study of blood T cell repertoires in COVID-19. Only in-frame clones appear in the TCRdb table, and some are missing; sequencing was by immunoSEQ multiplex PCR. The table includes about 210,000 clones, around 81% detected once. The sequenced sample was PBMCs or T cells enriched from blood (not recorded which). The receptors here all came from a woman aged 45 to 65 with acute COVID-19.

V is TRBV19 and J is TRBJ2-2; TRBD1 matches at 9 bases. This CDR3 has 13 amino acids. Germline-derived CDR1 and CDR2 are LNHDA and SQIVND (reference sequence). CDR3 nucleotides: TGTGCTGCCCGGGACAGGGCTCCCGGGGAGCTGTTTTTT. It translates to CAARDRAPGELFF.

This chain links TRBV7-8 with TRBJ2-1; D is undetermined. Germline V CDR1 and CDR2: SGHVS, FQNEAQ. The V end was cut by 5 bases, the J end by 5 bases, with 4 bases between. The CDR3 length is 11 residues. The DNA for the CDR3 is TGTGCCAGCAGCGGGCACAATGAGCAGTTCTTC. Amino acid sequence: CASSGHNEQFF.

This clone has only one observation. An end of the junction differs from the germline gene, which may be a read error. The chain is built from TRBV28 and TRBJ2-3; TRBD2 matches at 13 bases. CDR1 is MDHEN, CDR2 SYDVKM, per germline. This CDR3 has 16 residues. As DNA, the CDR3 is TGTGCCAGCAGTTCGACTAGCGGGGGGCCGACAGATGCGCAGTATTTT. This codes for CASSSTSGGPTDAQYF.

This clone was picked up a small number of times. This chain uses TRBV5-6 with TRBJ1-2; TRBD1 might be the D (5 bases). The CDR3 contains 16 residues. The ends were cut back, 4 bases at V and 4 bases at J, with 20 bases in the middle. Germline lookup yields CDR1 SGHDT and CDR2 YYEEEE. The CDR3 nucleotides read TGTGCCAGCAGCCCGGCGGGCAGGGACTCCACCTATGGCTACACCTTC. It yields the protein CASSPAGRDSTYGYTF.

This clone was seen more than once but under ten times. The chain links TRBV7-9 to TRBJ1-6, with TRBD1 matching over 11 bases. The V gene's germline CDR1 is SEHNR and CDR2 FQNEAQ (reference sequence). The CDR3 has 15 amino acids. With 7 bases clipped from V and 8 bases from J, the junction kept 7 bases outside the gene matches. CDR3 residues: CASNKGTGGYSPLHF. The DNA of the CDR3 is TGTGCCAGCAATAAAGGGACAGGGGGATATTCACCCCTCCACTTT. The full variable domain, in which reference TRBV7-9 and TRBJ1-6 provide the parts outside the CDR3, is DTGVSQNPRHKITKRGQNVTFRCDPISEHNRLYWYRQTLGQGPEFLTYFQNEAQLEKSRLLSDRFSAERPKGSFSTLEIQRTEQGDSAMYLCASNKGTGGYSPLHFGNGTRLTVT.

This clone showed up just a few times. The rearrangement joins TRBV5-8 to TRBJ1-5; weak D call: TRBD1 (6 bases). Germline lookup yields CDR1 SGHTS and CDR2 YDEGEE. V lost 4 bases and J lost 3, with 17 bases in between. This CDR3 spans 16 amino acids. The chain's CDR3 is CASSAVRGGTNQPQHF. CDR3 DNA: TGTGCCAGCAGCGCGGTCAGGGGTGGGACCAATCAGCCCCAGCATTTT.

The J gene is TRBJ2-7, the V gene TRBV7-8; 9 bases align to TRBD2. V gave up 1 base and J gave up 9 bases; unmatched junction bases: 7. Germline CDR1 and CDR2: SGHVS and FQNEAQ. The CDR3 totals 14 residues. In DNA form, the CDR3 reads TGTGCCAGCAGCTTAGGACCGGGACTAGCCAGGCAGTACTTC. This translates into CASSLGPGLARQYF.

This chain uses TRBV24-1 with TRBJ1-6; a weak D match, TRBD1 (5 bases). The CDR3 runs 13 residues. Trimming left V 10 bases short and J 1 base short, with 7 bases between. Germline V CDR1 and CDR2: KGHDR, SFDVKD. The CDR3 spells CATRQSYNSPLHF. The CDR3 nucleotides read TGTGCCACGCGACAGTCCTATAATTCACCCCTCCACTTT.

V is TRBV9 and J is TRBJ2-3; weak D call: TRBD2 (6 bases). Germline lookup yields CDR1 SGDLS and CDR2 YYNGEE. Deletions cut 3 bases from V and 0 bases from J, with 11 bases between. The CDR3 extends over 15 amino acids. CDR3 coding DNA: TGTGCCAGCAGCGAGGGACTCTTAAGCACAGATACGCAGTATTTT. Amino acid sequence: CASSEGLLSTDTQYF.

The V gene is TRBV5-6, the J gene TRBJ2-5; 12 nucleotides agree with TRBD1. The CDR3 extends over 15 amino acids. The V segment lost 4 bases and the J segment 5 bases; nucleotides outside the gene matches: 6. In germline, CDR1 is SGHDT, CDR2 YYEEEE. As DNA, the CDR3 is TGTGCCAGCAGCCGGGGACAGGGGGCGCAGGAGACCCAGTACTTC. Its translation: CASSRGQGAQETQYF.

CDR3 nucleotides: TGTGCCTGGAGGGGGCAGGCCCTACAATACACTGAAGCTTTCTTT. Encoded protein: CAWRGQALQYTEAFF. The gene calls are TRBV30 and TRBJ1-1; perhaps TRBD1 as D (5 bases). Germline CDR1 GTSNPN, CDR2 SVGIG (reference sequence). The CDR3 has 15 amino acids. The V gene lost 3 bases and the J gene lost 3 bases, with 17 bases spanning the gap. Full variable domain (remainder filled in from reference TRBV30 and TRBJ1-1): SQTIHQWPATLVQPVGSPLSLECTVEGTSNPNLYWYRQAAGRGLQLLFYSVGIGQISSEVPQNLSASRPQDRQFILSSKKLLLSDSGFYLCAWRGQALQYTEAFFGQGTRLTVV.

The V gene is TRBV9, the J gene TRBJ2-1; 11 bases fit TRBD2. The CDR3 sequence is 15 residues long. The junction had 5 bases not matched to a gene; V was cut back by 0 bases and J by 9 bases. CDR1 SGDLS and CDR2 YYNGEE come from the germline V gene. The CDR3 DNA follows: TGTGCCAGCAGCGTAGTTAGCGGGGGGGTTGGTGAGCAGTTCTTC. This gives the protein CASSVVSGGVGEQFF.

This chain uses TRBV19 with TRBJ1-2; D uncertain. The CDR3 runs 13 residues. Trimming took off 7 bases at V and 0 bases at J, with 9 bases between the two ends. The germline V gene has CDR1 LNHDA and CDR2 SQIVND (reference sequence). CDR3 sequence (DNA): TGTGCCAGTACCGTGGAGGCTAACTATGGCTACACCTTC. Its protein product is CASTVEANYGYTF.

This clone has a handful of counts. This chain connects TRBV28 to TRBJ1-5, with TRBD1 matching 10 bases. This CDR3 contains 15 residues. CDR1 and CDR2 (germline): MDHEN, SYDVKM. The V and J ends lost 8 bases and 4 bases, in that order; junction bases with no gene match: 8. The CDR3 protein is CASLTDRGRNQPQHF. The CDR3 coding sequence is TGTGCCAGCTTAACCGACAGGGGGCGAAATCAGCCCCAGCATTTT.

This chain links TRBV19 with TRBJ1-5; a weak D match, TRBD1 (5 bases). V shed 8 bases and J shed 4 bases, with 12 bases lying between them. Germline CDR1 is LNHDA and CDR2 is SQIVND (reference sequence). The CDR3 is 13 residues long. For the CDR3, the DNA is TGTGCCAGTTCTCTTAGGGGAAATCAGCCCCAGCATTTT. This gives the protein CASSLRGNQPQHF.

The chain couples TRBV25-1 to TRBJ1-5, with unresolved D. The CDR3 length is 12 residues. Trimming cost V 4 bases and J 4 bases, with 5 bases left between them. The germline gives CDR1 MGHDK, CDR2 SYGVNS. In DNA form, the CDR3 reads TGTGCCAGCAGTGCCTTAAATCAGCCCCAGCATTTT. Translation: CASSALNQPQHF. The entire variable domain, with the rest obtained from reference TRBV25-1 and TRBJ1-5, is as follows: EADIYQTPRYLVIGTGKKITLECSQTMGHDKMYWYQQDPGMELHLIHYSYGVNSTEKGDLSSESTVSRIRTEHFPLTLESARPSHTSQYLCASSALNQPQHFGDGTRLSIL.

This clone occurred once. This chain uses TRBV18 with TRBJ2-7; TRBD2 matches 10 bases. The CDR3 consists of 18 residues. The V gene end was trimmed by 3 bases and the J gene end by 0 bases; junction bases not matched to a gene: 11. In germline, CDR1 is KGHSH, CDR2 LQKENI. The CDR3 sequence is CASSPRLAGFDNSYEQYF. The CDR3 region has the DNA TGTGCCAGCTCACCGAGACTAGCGGGTTTTGACAACTCCTACGAGCAGTACTTC.

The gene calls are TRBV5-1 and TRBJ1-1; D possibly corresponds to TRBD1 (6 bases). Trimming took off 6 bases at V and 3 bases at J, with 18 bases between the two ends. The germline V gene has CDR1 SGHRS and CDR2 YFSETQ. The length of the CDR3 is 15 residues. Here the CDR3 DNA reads TGCGCCAGCACCCCGGGACATTCAAGGGACACTGAAGCTTTCTTT. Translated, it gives CASTPGHSRDTEAFF.

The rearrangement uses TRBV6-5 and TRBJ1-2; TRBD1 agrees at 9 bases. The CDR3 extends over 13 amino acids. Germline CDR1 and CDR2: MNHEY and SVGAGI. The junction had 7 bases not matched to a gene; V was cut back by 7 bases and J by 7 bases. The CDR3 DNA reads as TGTGCCAGCACTACAGGGGGCGGAGGTGGCTACACCTTC. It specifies CASTTGGGGGYTF.

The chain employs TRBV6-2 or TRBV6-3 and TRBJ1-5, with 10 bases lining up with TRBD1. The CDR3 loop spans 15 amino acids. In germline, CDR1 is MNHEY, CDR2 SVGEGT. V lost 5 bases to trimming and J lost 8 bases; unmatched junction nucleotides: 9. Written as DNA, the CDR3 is TGTGCCAGCAGTCCAGGGACAGGGGTAAGGGAGCCCCAGCATTTT. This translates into CASSPGTGVREPQHF.

The CDR3 loop is CATSYGGNTEAFF. DNA for the CDR3: TGTGCCACCTCCTATGGAGGGAACACTGAAGCTTTCTTT. The chain is built from TRBV25-1 and TRBJ1-1; D remains unclear. This CDR3 is 13 amino acids long. Trimming pared 10 bases from V and 1 base from J, leaving 13 bases between. The germline gives CDR1 MGHDK, CDR2 SYGVNS.

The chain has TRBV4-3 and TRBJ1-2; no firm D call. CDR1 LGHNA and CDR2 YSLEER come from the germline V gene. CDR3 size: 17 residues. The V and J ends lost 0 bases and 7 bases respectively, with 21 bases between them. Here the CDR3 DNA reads TGCGCCAGCAGCCAAGATGGGTTAGGAGCCCCGGCCGGTGGCTACACCTTC. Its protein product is CASSQDGLGAPAGGYTF.

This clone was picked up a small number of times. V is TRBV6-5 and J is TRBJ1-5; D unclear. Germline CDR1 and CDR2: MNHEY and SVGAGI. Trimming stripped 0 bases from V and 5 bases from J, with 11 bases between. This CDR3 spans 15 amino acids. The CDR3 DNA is TGTGCCAGCAGTTACTCGAGGCAGCCTGATCAGCCCCAGCATTTT. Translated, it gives CASSYSRQPDQPQHF.

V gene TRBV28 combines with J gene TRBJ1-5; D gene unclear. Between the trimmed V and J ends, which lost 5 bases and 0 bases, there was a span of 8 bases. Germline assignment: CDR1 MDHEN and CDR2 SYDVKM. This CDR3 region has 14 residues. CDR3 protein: CASSPGGSNQPQHF. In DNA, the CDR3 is TGTGCCAGCAGTCCGGGAGGTAGCAATCAGCCCCAGCATTTT.

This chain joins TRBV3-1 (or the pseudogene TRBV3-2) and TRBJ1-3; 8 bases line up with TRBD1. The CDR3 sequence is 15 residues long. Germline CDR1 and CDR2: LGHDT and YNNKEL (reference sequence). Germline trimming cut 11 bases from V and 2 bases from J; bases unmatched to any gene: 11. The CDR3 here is CAAATIRGPGNTIYF. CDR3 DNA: TGTGCCGCAGCGACCATCAGGGGGCCTGGAAACACCATATATTTT.

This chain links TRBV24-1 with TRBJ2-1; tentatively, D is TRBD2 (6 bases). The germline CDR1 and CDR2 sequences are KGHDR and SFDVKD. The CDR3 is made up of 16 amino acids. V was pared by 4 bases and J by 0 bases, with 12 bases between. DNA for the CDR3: TGTGCCACCAGTGACCCGGGGGATGACTCCTACAATGAGCAGTTCTTC. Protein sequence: CATSDPGDDSYNEQFF.

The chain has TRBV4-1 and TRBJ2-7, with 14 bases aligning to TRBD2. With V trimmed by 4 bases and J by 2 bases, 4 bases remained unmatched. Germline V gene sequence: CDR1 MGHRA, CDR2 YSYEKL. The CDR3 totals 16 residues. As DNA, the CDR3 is TGCGCCAGCAGCCGCCTGGGACTAGCGGGAGCCTACGAGCAGTACTTC. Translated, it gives CASSRLGLAGAYEQYF.

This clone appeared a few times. CDR3 amino acids: CASSLGGVGGDQPQHF. In DNA, the CDR3 is TGTGCCAGCAGCTTAGGAGGCGTGGGGGGAGATCAGCCCCAGCATTTT. The rearrangement uses TRBV7-9 and TRBJ1-5, with D perhaps matching TRBD1 (5 bases). This CDR3 spans 16 amino acids. V was trimmed by 1 base and J by 5 bases, leaving 15 bases between them. Germline V CDR1 and CDR2: SEHNR, FQNEAQ (reference sequence).